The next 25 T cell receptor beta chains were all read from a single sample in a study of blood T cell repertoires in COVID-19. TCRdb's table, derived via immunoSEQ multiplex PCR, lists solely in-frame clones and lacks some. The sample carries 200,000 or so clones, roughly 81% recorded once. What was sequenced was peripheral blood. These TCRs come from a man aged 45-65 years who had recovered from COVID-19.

The CDR3 sequence: CASSEEGQGFEAFF. In DNA, the CDR3 is TGCGCCAGCAGTGAGGAGGGACAGGGATTTGAAGCTTTCTTT. The V and J genes are TRBV10-1 and TRBJ1-1; 9 bases map to TRBD1. The CDR3 spans 14 residues. The trim removed 2 bases at V and 7 bases at J, leaving 5 bases unmatched. Germline assignment: CDR1 WNHNN and CDR2 SYGVQD (reference sequence).

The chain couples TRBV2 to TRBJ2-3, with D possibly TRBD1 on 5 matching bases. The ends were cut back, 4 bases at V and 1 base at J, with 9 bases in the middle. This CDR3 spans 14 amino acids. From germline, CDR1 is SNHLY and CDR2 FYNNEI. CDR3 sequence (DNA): TGTGCCAGCAGTGCAGGGTTCGGCACAGATACGCAGTATTTT. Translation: CASSAGFGTDTQYF.

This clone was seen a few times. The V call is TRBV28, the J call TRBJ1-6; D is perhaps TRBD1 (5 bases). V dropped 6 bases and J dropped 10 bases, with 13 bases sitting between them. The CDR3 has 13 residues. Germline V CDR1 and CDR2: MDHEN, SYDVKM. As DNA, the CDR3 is TGTGCCAGCAGGGCGCTGGGGCGCTCACCCCTCCACTTT. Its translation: CASRALGRSPLHF.

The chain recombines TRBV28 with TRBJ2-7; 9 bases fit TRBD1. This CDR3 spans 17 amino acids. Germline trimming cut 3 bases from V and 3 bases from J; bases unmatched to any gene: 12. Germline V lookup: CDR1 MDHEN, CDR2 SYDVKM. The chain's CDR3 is CASSFGRRDRDSYEQYF. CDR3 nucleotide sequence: TGTGCCAGCAGTTTTGGTCGCCGGGACAGGGATAGCTACGAGCAGTACTTC.

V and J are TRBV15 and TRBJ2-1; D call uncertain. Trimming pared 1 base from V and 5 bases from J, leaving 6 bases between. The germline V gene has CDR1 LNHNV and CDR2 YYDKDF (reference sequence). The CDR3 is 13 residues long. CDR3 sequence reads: CATSRVRHNEQFF. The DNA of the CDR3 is TGTGCCACCAGCAGAGTGCGCCACAATGAGCAGTTCTTC.

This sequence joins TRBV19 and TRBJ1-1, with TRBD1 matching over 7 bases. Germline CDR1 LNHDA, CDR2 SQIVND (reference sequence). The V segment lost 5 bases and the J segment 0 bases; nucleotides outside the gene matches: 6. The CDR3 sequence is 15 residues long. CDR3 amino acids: CASSPGGLMNTEAFF. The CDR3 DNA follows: TGTGCCAGTAGTCCAGGGGGTTTAATGAACACTGAAGCTTTCTTT.

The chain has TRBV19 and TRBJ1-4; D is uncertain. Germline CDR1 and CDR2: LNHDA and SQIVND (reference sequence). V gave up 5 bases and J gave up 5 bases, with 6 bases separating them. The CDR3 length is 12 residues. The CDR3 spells CASSLRNEKLFF. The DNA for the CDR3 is TGTGCCAGTAGTCTACGAAATGAAAAACTGTTTTTT. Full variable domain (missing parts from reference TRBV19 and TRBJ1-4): DGGITQSPKYLFRKEGQNVTLSCEQNLNHDAMYWYRQDPGQGLRLIYYSQIVNDFQKGDIAEGYSVSREKKESFPLTVTSAQKNPTAFYLCASSLRNEKLFFGSGTQLSVL.

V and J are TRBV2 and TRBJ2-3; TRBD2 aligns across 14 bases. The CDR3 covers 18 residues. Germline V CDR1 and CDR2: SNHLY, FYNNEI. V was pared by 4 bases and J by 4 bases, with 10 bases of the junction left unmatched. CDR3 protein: CASSGTSGGTARADTQYF. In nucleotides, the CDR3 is TGTGCCAGCAGTGGGACTAGCGGGGGGACTGCCCGAGCAGATACGCAGTATTTT.

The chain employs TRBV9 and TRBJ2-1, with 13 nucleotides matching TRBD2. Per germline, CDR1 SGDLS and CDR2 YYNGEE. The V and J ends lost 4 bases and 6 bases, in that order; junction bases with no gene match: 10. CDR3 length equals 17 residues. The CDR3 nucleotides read TGTGCCAGCAGCCCGCGGACTAGCGGGAGAGGGCTCAATGAGCAGTTCTTC. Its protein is CASSPRTSGRGLNEQFF.

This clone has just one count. The CDR3 DNA is TGTGCCAGCAGCGCTCAGGGCCTGAACTACGAGCAGTACTTC. This codes for CASSAQGLNYEQYF. The gene calls are TRBV13 and TRBJ2-7, with D possibly TRBD1 on 5 matching bases. The CDR3 contains 14 residues. V was shortened by 5 bases and J by 3 bases, with 14 bases between the two germline ends. CDR1 and CDR2 (germline): PRHDT, FYEKMQ (reference sequence).

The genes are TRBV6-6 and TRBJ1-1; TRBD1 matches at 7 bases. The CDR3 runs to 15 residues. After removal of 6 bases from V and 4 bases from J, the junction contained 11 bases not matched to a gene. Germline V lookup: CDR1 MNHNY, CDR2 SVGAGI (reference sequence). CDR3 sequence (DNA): TGTGCCAGCAGCATGCGACAGGGTTTCAGCACTGAAGCTTTCTTT. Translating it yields CASSMRQGFSTEAFF.

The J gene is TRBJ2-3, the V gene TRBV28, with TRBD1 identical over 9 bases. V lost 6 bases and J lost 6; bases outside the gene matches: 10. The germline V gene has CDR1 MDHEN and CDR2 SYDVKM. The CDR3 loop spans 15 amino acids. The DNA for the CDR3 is TGTGCCAGCAGGGGAGACAGGGGGGCGGTGGATACGCAGTATTTT. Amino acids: CASRGDRGAVDTQYF.

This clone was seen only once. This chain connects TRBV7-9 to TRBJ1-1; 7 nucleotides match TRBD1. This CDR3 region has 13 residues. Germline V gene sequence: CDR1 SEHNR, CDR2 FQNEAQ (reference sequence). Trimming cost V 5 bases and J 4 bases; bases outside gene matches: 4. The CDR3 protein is CASSATGSTEAFF. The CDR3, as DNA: TGTGCCAGCAGCGCGACAGGGAGCACTGAAGCTTTCTTT.

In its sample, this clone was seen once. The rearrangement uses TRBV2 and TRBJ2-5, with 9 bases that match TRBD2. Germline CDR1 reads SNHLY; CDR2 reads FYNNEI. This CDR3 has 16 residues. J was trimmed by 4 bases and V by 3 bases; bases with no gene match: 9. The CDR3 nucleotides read TGTGCCAGCAGTGAGGCAATAGCGGGAGTGCGAGAGACCCAGTACTTC. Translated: CASSEAIAGVRETQYF.

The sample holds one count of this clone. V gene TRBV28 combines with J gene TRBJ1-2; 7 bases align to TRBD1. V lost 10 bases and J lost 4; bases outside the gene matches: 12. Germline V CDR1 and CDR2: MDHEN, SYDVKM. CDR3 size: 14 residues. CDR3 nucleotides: TGTGCCACCCCAGAAGGGACAGCCCCCTATGGCTACACCTTC. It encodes CATPEGTAPYGYTF.

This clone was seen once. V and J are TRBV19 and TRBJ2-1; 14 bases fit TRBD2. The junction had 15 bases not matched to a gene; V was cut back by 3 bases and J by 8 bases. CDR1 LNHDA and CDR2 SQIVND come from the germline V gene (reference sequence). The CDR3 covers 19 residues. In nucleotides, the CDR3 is TGTGCCAGTAGTATGACAGGGGGACTAGCGGGAGCGGGCGCGGATGAGCAGTTCTTC. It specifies CASSMTGGLAGAGADEQFF.

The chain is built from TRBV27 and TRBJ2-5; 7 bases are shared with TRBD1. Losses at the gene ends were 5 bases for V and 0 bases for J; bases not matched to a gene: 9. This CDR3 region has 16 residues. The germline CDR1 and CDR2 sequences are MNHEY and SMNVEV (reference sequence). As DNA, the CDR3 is TGTGCCAGCAGTCCGGACAGGATATTGTACCAAGAGACCCAGTACTTC. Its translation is CASSPDRILYQETQYF.

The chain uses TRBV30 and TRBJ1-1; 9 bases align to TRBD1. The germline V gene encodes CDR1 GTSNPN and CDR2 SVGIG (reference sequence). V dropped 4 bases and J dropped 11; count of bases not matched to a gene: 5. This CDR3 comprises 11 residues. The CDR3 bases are TGTGCCTGGACTCTCGACAGGGGGGCTTTCTTT. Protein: CAWTLDRGAFF.

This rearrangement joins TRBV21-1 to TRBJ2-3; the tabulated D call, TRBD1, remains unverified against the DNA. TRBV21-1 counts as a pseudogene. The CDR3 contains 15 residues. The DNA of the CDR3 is TGTGCCAGCAGCAAAGGTCAGGTCACCACAGATACGCAGTATTTT. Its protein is CASSKGQVTTDTQYF.

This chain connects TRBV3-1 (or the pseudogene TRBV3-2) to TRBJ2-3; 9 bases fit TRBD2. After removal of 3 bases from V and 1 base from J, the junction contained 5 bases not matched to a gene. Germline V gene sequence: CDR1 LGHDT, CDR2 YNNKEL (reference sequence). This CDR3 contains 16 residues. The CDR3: CASSQDRTSGTDTQYF. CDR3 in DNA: TGTGCCAGCAGCCAGGATAGGACTAGCGGCACAGATACGCAGTATTTT.

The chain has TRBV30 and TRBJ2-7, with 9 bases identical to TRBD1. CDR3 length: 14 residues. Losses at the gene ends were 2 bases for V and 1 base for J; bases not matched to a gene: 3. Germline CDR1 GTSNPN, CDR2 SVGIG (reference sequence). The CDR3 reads CAWSLGTGSYEQYF. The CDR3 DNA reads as TGTGCCTGGAGTTTGGGGACAGGGTCCTACGAGCAGTACTTC.

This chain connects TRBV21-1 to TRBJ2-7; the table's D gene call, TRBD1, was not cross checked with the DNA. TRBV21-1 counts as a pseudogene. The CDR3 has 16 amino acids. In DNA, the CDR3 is TGTGCCAGCGGCCTGGGGGCTAGGACAGCGGAAAACGAGCAGTACTTC. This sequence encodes CASGLGARTAENEQYF.

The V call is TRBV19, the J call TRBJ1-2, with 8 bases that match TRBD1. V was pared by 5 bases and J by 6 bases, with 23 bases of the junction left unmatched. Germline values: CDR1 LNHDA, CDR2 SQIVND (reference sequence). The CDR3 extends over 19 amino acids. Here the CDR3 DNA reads TGTGCCAGTAGTTTTGGGCAGATTTTGGCAGAGGACAGGGCCGATGGCTACACCTTC. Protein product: CASSFGQILAEDRADGYTF.

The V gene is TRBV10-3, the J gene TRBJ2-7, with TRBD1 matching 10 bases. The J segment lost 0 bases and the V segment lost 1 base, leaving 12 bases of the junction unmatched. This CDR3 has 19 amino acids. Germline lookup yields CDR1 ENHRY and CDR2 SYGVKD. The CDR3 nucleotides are TGTGCCATCAGTGAGTTTGCGACAGGGGGCCAGGGGGCCTCCTACGAGCAGTACTTC. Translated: CAISEFATGGQGASYEQYF.

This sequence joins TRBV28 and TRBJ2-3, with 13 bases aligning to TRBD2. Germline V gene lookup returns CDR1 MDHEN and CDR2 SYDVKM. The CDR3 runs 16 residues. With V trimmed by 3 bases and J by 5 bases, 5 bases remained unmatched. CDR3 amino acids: CASSFPLAGGVDTQYF. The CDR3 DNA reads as TGTGCCAGCAGTTTCCCACTAGCGGGAGGGGTAGATACGCAGTATTTT.